This T cell receptor (beta chain) was recovered during a study of shared clonotypes between healthy human individuals. Findings and caveats of the study: Larger estimated richness was generally recorded for naive subsets relative to memory subsets. Clonotypes which were not shared had lower generation probabilities than clonotypes that all four donors shared. Naive CD4 clonotype sharing across a handful of donors was about 5.3%.

In germline, CDR1 is SGHTA, CDR2 FQGNSA. The CDR3 is made up of 15 amino acids. The V and J ends lost 3 bases and 7 bases, in that order; junction bases with no gene match: 7. Original processing notes: ImmunoSEQ gave junction-only sequences without quality scores, so filtering differed. Using immunoSEQ multiplex PCR, the repertoire was profiled, and TCRdb retains in-frame clones only, with some absent. That table is the source of V, J and clone size, and D and trimming were worked out from the DNA. The table includes 330,000 or so clones, 73% detected once. With regard to this clone: Antigen specificity is unknown.

The genes are TRBV7-2 and TRBJ2-1; 9 bases match TRBD2. The sequenced material came from memory CD4+ T cells sorted from blood. The subset here: CD45RA-negative fraction. The clonotype originates from a man younger than 45 in good health. The CDR3 here is CASSFDGGRVNEQFF. The CDR3 DNA reads as TGTGCCAGCAGCTTTGACGGCGGGAGGGTAAATGAGCAGTTCTTC.